Listed below are T cell receptor beta chains from one sample, sequenced in a study of shared clonotypes between healthy human individuals. Assay used: immunoSEQ multiplex PCR; TCRdb lists only in-frame clones, some missing. The sample shows 2.5 million or so clones, around 90% of them seen only once. Sequences were obtained from naive CD4+ T cells sorted from blood. The source is a man aged 18 to 29 in good health. Both conserved end residues are trimmed from each CDR3.

V gene: TRBV19
J gene: TRBJ2-7
CDR3 protein: ATLEGTSSYEQY

V gene: TRBV7-2
J gene: TRBJ2-7
CDR3 protein: ASSAAGGSSYEQY

V gene: TRBV5-6
J gene: TRBJ2-2
CDR3 protein: ASSFDRAGTGELF

V gene: TRBV11-3
J gene: TRBJ2-1
CDR3 protein: ASSSLAGGLGNEQF

V gene: TRBV12-5
J gene: TRBJ1-6
CDR3 protein: ASADSGYNSPLH

V gene: TRBV28
J gene: TRBJ1-1
CDR3 protein: ASRETGFLSTEAF

V gene: TRBV30
J gene: TRBJ2-7
CDR3 protein: AWSARGGYEQY

V gene: TRBV5-1
J gene: TRBJ2-3
CDR3 protein: ASSLGEGTDTQY

V gene: TRBV6-6
J gene: TRBJ2-5
CDR3 protein: ASSYLDPKETQY

V gene: TRBV6-6
J gene: TRBJ1-2
CDR3 protein: ASSYREGAGYGYT

V gene: TRBV29-1
J gene: TRBJ2-5
CDR3 protein: SRTPETQY

V gene: TRBV7-9
J gene: TRBJ1-1
CDR3 protein: ASSPQGISSEAF

V gene: TRBV10-3
J gene: TRBJ2-1
CDR3 protein: AVDRGHGGDEQF

V gene: TRBV30
J gene: TRBJ2-1
CDR3 protein: AWSGVGRAAYNEQF

V gene: TRBV7-9
J gene: TRBJ2-2
CDR3 protein: ASTDLFGELF

V gene: TRBV5-6
J gene: TRBJ2-3
CDR3 protein: ASSLDVAGVGTDTQY

V gene: TRBV4-3
J gene: TRBJ2-3
CDR3 protein: ASSQAASQLTDTQY

V gene: TRBV14
J gene: TRBJ2-3
CDR3 protein: ASSQGDRTDTQY

V gene: TRBV6-5
J gene: TRBJ2-3
CDR3 protein: ASSYSSEEDTQY

V gene: TRBV5-1
J gene: TRBJ2-7
CDR3 protein: ASSPTGILYEQY

V gene: TRBV2
J gene: TRBJ1-4
CDR3 protein: ASHRATNEKLF

V gene: TRBV5-1
J gene: TRBJ2-6
CDR3 protein: ASSLDGAGGANVLT

V gene: TRBV5-1
J gene: TRBJ1-1
CDR3 protein: ASRTGGSDTEAF

V gene: TRBV6-5
J gene: TRBJ1-3
CDR3 protein: ASSYSAGLHTIY

V gene: TRBV15
J gene: TRBJ2-3
CDR3 protein: ATSREGGRTQY

V gene: TRBV7-9
J gene: TRBJ1-3
CDR3 protein: ASSLEGSSGNIIY

V gene: TRBV7-2
J gene: TRBJ1-1
CDR3 protein: ASSAHQGGTGTEAF

V gene: TRBV6-5
J gene: TRBJ2-6
CDR3 protein: ASSWEGAGANVLT

V gene: TRBV4-1
J gene: TRBJ2-7
CDR3 protein: ASSRDPGQSYEQY

V gene: TRBV5-1
J gene: TRBJ2-5
CDR3 protein: ASSFGAGISQETQY

V gene: TRBV2
J gene: TRBJ2-5
CDR3 protein: ASRLARHLQETQY

V gene: TRBV11-2
J gene: TRBJ2-3
CDR3 protein: ASSPLGGKQTDTQY

V gene: TRBV7-2
J gene: TRBJ1-4
CDR3 protein: ASSLGTRGEKLF

V gene: TRBV28
J gene: TRBJ1-2
CDR3 protein: ASRVSDSNYGYT

V gene: TRBV5-1
J gene: TRBJ2-3
CDR3 protein: ASSSTGVNTDTQY

V gene: TRBV5-6
J gene: TRBJ2-2
CDR3 protein: ASSLGQLNTGELF

V gene: TRBV28
J gene: TRBJ1-2
CDR3 protein: ASSLQSYGYT

V gene: TRBV7-2
J gene: TRBJ2-5
CDR3 protein: ASSLSTSGSTETQY

V gene: TRBV7-2
J gene: TRBJ1-2
CDR3 protein: ASSLGAGGGYGYT

V gene: TRBV7-6
J gene: TRBJ2-7
CDR3 protein: ASSLVSGSSYEQY